This T cell receptor beta chain was recorded in a study of blood T cell repertoires in COVID-19. The sample holds one count of this clone. Using immunoSEQ multiplex PCR, the repertoire was profiled, and TCRdb retains in-frame clones only, with some absent. The sample includes 200,000 to 250,000 clones, roughly four fifths of them seen just once. The CDR3 length is 13 residues. V lost 7 bases and J 4 bases, leaving 11 bases between the germline ends. CDR1 WSHSY and CDR2 SAAADI come from the germline V gene. The rearrangement links TRBV10-2 to TRBJ1-5; D gene ambiguous. The sample comprised peripheral blood. This TCR was sampled from a woman of 80 years or more with COVID-19, enrolled during active disease. The CDR3 is CASTDTLNQPQHF. DNA of the CDR3: TGCGCCAGCACAGACACACTGAATCAGCCCCAGCATTTT.